This is a list of T cell receptor beta chains from one sample in a study of shared clonotypes between healthy human individuals. Sequencing used immunoSEQ multiplex PCR; TCRdb keeps in-frame clones, though not all of them. The sample consists of about 660,000 clones, around 67% of them appearing once. Source material: memory CD4+ T cells sorted from blood. Source of these receptors: a woman aged 30 to 39 in good health. The conserved cysteine and the conserved F or W are not part of the CDR3 here. The D gene is left open where the match is weak.

TRBJ2-1 TRBV9 TRBD2 ASSRGGDSLAGPRRNEQF
TRBJ1-5 TRBV5-6 NA ASTRTGSNQPQH
TRBJ1-4 TRBV6-6 TRBD1 ASSPPGTGLVEKLF
TRBJ2-7 TRBV6-5 TRBD1 ASSKQGSPSYEQY
TRBJ2-4 TRBV20-1 NA SATENIQY
TRBJ1-1 TRBV4-1 NA ASSQDGRGSTLNTEAF
TRBJ2-6 TRBV2 TRBD2 ASSELAGDPGANVLT
TRBJ2-3 TRBV13 NA ASSLGLREGTDTQY
TRBJ1-2 TRBV7-9 TRBD1 ASSGTGEGYT
TRBJ2-7 TRBV27 NA ASRSLRSLRPYEQY
TRBJ2-7 TRBV28 NA ASAGAREQY
TRBJ2-1 TRBV7-8 TRBD2 ASSRSGQSEQF
TRBJ2-7 TRBV7-2 NA ASSLTQGVGEQY
TRBJ2-5 TRBV2 TRBD1 ASSSRTGVETQY
TRBJ1-2 TRBV15 TRBD1 ATSRPSTGLNYGYT
TRBJ2-4 TRBV30 TRBD2 AFGLAGLAKNIQY
TRBJ2-7 TRBV14 TRBD1 ASSRMAGQGMYEQY